This T cell receptor beta chain was captured by sequencing in a study of beta chain features in type 1 diabetes. General observations from the study: The study found moderately but significantly shorter TCRB CDR3s in all four CD4+ subsets of Type 1 diabetes patients.

This clone turned up a few times. Antigen: not known. Germline CDR1 and CDR2: KGHSH and LQKENI. This CDR3 is 15 amino acids long. The germline V and J ends were trimmed by 3 bases and 3 bases, with 9 bases remaining between them. Expressed TCRB transcripts were sequenced because the isolated RNA had all been reverse transcribed beforehand. TCRdb keeps only in-frame clones here, not all; method: immunoSEQ multiplex PCR. In the table there are 350,000 to 400,000 clones, roughly an eighth of which are singletons. The receptor comes from a woman under 30 with type 1 diabetes. Sequences were obtained from naive CD4+ T cells from blood. The V call is TRBV18, the J call TRBJ2-6; D perhaps matches TRBD2 (6 bases). The CDR3 spells CASSPPGSGANVLTF. The CDR3 nucleotides read TGTGCCAGCTCACCCCCCGGGAGTGGGGCCAACGTCCTGACTTTC.